The TCR beta chain described here comes from a study of blood T cell repertoires in COVID-19. Study details: Some COVID-19 samples were acute and others convalescent; all came from the United States, Italy and Spain. The cDNA or gDNA used as material had been derived from T cells, B-cell-depleted T cells, or PBMCs.

TCRdb's copy holds only in-frame clones and misses some; the assay was immunoSEQ multiplex PCR. Here the sample spans approximately 200,000 clones, 70% to 90% being singletons. Germline CDR1 and CDR2: MDHEN and SYDVKM. Deletions cut 5 bases from V and 2 bases from J, with 12 bases between. This CDR3 is built from 14 residues. This clonotype originated in a middle-aged man with acute or convalescent COVID-19. Sequencing was carried out using peripheral blood. This chain uses TRBV28 with TRBJ1-2; D unclear. In DNA, the CDR3 is TGTGCCAGCAGTCCACCGGGGTCAAACTATGGCTACACCTTC. Encoded protein: CASSPPGSNYGYTF.